This T cell receptor beta chain is drawn from a study of blood T cell repertoires in COVID-19 (dated by TCRdb to 2018 to 2020). For the study in its entirety: Samples covering the acute and convalescent phases of COVID-19 were provided by collaborators in the United States, Italy and Spain. The prospective study material was composed of cDNA or gDNA derived from T cells, B-cell-depleted T cells, or PBMCs. Where HLA class I and class II types were available, the types were taken from metadata supplied by the sample provider, not from assay-based typing. Nearly every sample came with metadata listing a de-identified subject ID, COVID-19 status, age in years and sex. Subjects who had been exposed to COVID-19, were actively infected with it, or had recovered from it provided the deeply sampled blood TCRbeta repertoires that made up the dataset. The samples were drawn from the first 160 participants of the ongoing ImmuneRACE study and from 1,200 or so subjects provided by 6 global collaborators. A freely available public database, intended as a resource for researchers studying the immune response to SARS-CoV-2, is where the repertoires were released. Study-level results and caveats: How much clinical and demographic metadata was included differed by source and by participant, and the metadata was provided uncurated.

At the junction V is shortened by 1 base and J by 4 bases; bases outside the gene matches: 13. From the germline V gene (reference sequence), CDR1 is LNHDA and CDR2 is SQIVND. The CDR3, cysteine through phenylalanine, is 18 amino acids long. Of all the DNA, just the CDR3 is kept, 54 bases in frame from base 1. The immunoSEQ Assay, a bias-controlled multiplex PCR, was used to amplify TCRbeta CDR3 regions from genomic DNA. On the study's bioinformatics: The number of nucleated cells in each sample was estimated by amplification of reference gene primers within the assay. Sequence reads were collapsed and filtered to measure the absolute abundance of every unique TCRbeta CDR3 rearrangement. Productive Simpson clonality was computed per sample as the square root of Simpson's diversity index over productive rearrangements. This is the immuneACCESS table as TCRdb keeps it, with only in-frame sequences that have V and J called. A part of the clones is gone; compared with another copy, unresolved V genes explain less than half, and the rest is unexplained. For V, J and clone size, that table is used; D and trimming come from the DNA. This sample holds approximately 200,000 clones; approximately 81% were observed only once. The top ten constitute 8.5% to 12% of the sample.

Collaborating institutions collected whole blood in K2EDTA tubes following their own protocols. For TCRbeta analysis, collaborators shipped samples in one of three forms: frozen whole blood, isolated PBMCs, or DNA extracted from either of those sample types. On this clone: There is no known antigen for this receptor. Per-base qualities were not stored, and no clone one base away is much larger.

This clonotype originated in a woman aged 80 or older with acute or convalescent COVID-19. The sample taken for sequencing was peripheral blood. The V gene is TRBV19 and the J gene is TRBJ2-7, with TRBD2 identical over 10 junction bases. CDR3 loop: CASSIGPFSGRIGYEQYF. The DNA reads TGTGCCAGTAGTATAGGGCCCTTTAGCGGGAGGATCGGATACGAGCAGTACTTC.